The T cell receptor beta chain described here comes from a study of beta chain features in type 1 diabetes. This clone was detected only a few times. Its antigen is not identified. V lost 5 bases to trimming and J lost 12 bases, with 14 bases between them. In germline, CDR1 is MDHEN, CDR2 SYDVKM. The CDR3 runs 12 residues. Study-wide results and limits: Within each of all four CD4+ subsets, Type 1 diabetes patients had TCRB CDR3s that were moderately but significantly shorter.

Investigators reverse transcribed all isolated RNA, so they sequenced expressed TCRB transcripts. Using immunoSEQ multiplex PCR, the repertoire was profiled, and TCRdb retains in-frame clones only, with some absent. The table shows a few hundred thousand clones, with around 12% occurring only once. The V call is TRBV28, the J call TRBJ2-1; D perhaps matches TRBD1 (5 bases). Sequencing used naive CD4+ T cells from blood. This sequence originates from a woman aged 18-35 years with type 1 diabetes. CDR3 nucleotide sequence: TGTGCCAGCAGTCTTCTTACAGGCGGGCAGTTCTTC. As protein: CASSLLTGGQFF.